A selection of T cell receptor beta chains follows, all from one sample in a study of PD-L1 blockade in urothelial cancer. Method: immunoSEQ multiplex PCR; TCRdb's copy keeps in-frame clones and lacks some. Of about 52,000 clones in the sample, 70% to 80% were seen once. Specimen: PBMCs, collected around atezolizumab (anti-PD-L1) treatment. All receptors come from a man in his 70s with urothelial cancer. The CDR3 runs from the conserved cysteine through the conserved F or W. Fields, in order: D gene, clone size, CDR3 length, J gene, V gene, CDR3 protein, CDR3 DNA. D genes are given only for firm matches. Not every row has a clone size; where given, it reads once, few, many or a size class.

NA NA 13 TRBJ2-1 TRBV7-2 CASSSGPSNEQFF TGTGCCAGCAGCTCAGGGCCAAGTAATGAGCAGTTCTTC
NA NA 14 TRBJ2-3 TRBV6-6 CASSYLGGQDTQYF TGTGCCAGCAGTTACCTCGGGGGGCAAGATACGCAGTATTTT
TRBD1 NA 16 TRBJ1-2 TRBV5-8 CASSKTPGQRNYGYTF TGTGCCAGCAGCAAAACCCCGGGACAGAGAAACTATGGCTACACCTTC
NA NA 17 TRBJ2-6 TRBV7-9 CASSQPGLASGANVLTF TGTGCCAGCAGCCAACCGGGACTTGCGTCTGGGGCCAACGTCCTGACTTTC
NA NA 11 TRBJ2-7 TRBV2 CASTASGEQYF TGTGCCAGCACGGCGTCGGGGGAGCAGTACTTC
TRBD1 NA 14 TRBJ2-2 TRBV10-3 CATSWDSGIGELFF TGTGCCACCTCCTGGGACAGCGGTATCGGGGAGCTGTTTTTT
NA NA 18 TRBJ1-4 TRBV9 CASSVSQQVPATHEKLFF TGTGCCAGCAGCGTGTCGCAACAGGTCCCCGCGACCCATGAAAAACTGTTTTTT
TRBD2 NA 17 TRBJ2-1 TRBV5-1 CASSDGLAGGLYNEQFF TGCGCCAGCAGCGACGGACTAGCGGGAGGCCTCTACAATGAGCAGTTCTTC
TRBD2 NA 16 TRBJ2-3 TRBV5-4 CASSSTSGRASDTQYF TGTGCCAGCAGCTCTACTAGCGGGAGGGCCTCAGATACGCAGTATTTT
NA NA 16 TRBJ2-3 TRBV9 CASSGVGGPYTDTQYF TGTGCCAGCAGCGGCGTCGGGGGGCCCTACACAGATACGCAGTATTTT
TRBD1 NA 15 TRBJ1-3 TRBV6-5 CATQLDRGTGNTIYF TGTGCCACCCAACTGGACAGGGGTACTGGAAACACCATATATTTT
NA NA 16 TRBJ2-3 TRBV7-2 CASSLGNRVPADTQYF TGTGCCAGCAGCTTAGGAAACAGGGTTCCGGCAGATACGCAGTATTTT
TRBD2 few 14 TRBJ2-5 TRBV5-4 CASSSAGAGETQYF TGTGCCAGCAGCTCAGCGGGAGCGGGAGAGACCCAGTACTTC
TRBD1 NA 17 TRBJ2-3 TRBV13 CASSFLKQGAGTDTQYF TGTGCCAGCAGCTTTTTAAAACAGGGGGCGGGCACAGATACGCAGTATTTT
TRBD1 NA 15 TRBJ2-2 TRBV7-3 CASSPGTGGTGELFF TGTGCCAGCAGCCCCGGGACAGGGGGAACCGGGGAGCTGTTTTTT
NA NA 14 TRBJ1-5 TRBV30 CAWSKGGGNQPQHF TGTGCCTGGAGTAAAGGGGGAGGCAATCAGCCCCAGCATTTT
NA few 15 TRBJ2-1 TRBV6-1 CASSEEGVPYNEQFF TGTGCCAGCAGTGAAGAAGGGGTCCCTTACAATGAGCAGTTCTTC
TRBD1 NA 15 TRBJ2-5 TRBV6-5 CASSWTGGGQETQYF TGTGCCAGCAGTTGGACAGGGGGTGGCCAAGAGACCCAGTACTTC
TRBD1 NA 16 TRBJ1-5 TRBV4-1 CASSRLLTGRHQPQHF TGCGCCAGCAGCCGCCTCTTGACAGGGAGGCATCAGCCCCAGCATTTT
TRBD2 NA 15 TRBJ2-7 TRBV30 CAWSAGTTFWGEQYF TGTGCCTGGAGTGCCGGGACTACCTTCTGGGGGGAGCAGTACTTC
NA NA 15 TRBJ2-3 TRBV11-3 CASSFDAEVTDTQYF TGTGCCAGCAGCTTTGACGCAGAGGTCACAGATACGCAGTATTTT
NA NA 12 TRBJ2-4 TRBV6-1 CASSEGRDIQYF TGTGCCAGCAGTGAAGGAAGAGACATTCAGTACTTC
TRBD2 NA 15 TRBJ2-1 TRBV5-1 CASSLGLAGYNEQFF TGCGCCAGCAGCTTGGGACTAGCGGGATACAATGAGCAGTTCTTC
TRBD2 medium-sized 15 TRBJ2-1 TRBV7-2 CASSLGGRGGYEQFF TGTGCCAGCAGCTTAGGAGGGCGGGGGGGATATGAGCAGTTCTTC